Shown below are 8 T cell receptor beta chains from a single sample sequenced in a study of circulating CD8 cells and anti-PD-1 response in melanoma. Using roughly 14 ng of total RNA, TCR libraries were made with the QIAseq Immune Repertoire TCR panel. TCRdb re-called the reads with MiXCR, one entry per CDR3 protein. The sample contains 320 or so distinct CDR3 sequences, around 5.4% of which appear only once. From live CD3+CD8+TCRalphabeta+ cells, four PD-1 and/or TIGIT subsets were sorted. Sequenced material: CD8+ T cells from PBMCs, taken at baseline or after one month of anti-PD-1 therapy (not recorded which). These receptors came from a human donor with melanoma.

By frequency in the sample, this clonotype is large. This chain joins TRBV27 and TRBJ2-3; 8 bases are shared with TRBD2. V was clipped by 5 bases and J by 0 bases; unmatched bases: 7. This CDR3 region has 16 residues. CDR1 is MNHEY and CDR2 is SMNVEV in the germline V gene (reference sequence). The CDR3 coding sequence is TGTGCCAGCAGTCCCGGGGGGGGCCCAAGCACAGATACGCAGTATTTT. Amino acids: CASSPGGGPSTDTQYF.

This clonotype ranks as large (0.1 to 1%). The chain combines TRBV19 with TRBJ2-7, with TRBD1 matching 8 bases. Germline V CDR1 and CDR2: LNHDA, SQIVND (reference sequence). The CDR3 has 13 residues. The junction had 3 bases not matched to a gene; V was cut back by 5 bases and J by 3 bases. CDR3 region: CASSAGQDYEQYF. As DNA, the CDR3 is TGTGCCAGTAGTGCGGGACAGGACTACGAGCAGTACTTC.

This clonotype rates as large (0.1 to 1%). V is TRBV4-3 and J is TRBJ2-3; TRBD1 agrees at 10 bases. Germline CDR1 is LGHNA and CDR2 is YSLEER. The CDR3 totals 15 residues. The V and J ends lost 4 bases and 1 base, in that order; junction bases with no gene match: 2. The CDR3 coding sequence is TGCGCCAGCAGCCCTGACAGGGGGCGCACAGATACGCAGTATTTT. Protein product: CASSPDRGRTDTQYF.

This clonotype is termed large. V and J are TRBV19 and TRBJ2-3, with 7 bases fitting TRBD1. V gave up 3 bases and J gave up 4 bases; unmatched junction bases: 10. The CDR3 is made up of 16 amino acids. Germline V gene lookup returns CDR1 LNHDA and CDR2 SQIVND (reference sequence). CDR3 sequence: CASSIPAGQGADTQYF. The CDR3 DNA follows: TGTGCCAGTAGTATCCCTGCAGGCCAGGGGGCAGATACGCAGTATTTT.

This clonotype is categorized as large. V usage is TRBV4-1 and J usage is TRBJ2-1; possible D gene TRBD2, 5 bases. This CDR3 region has 16 residues. Germline CDR1 and CDR2: MGHRA and YSYEKL. V gave up 2 bases and J gave up 2 bases, with 13 bases separating them. The CDR3 sequence is CASSQRSGIAYNEQFF. In DNA, the CDR3 is TGCGCCAGCAGCCAACGTTCGGGGATTGCCTACAATGAGCAGTTCTTC.

J is TRBJ2-7 and V is TRBV20-1; TRBD2 aligns across 10 bases. The CDR3 length is 15 residues. J lost 5 bases, V lost 0 bases, and 7 bases had no gene match. Germline-derived CDR1 and CDR2 are DFQATT and SNEGSKA (reference sequence). The CDR3 sequence is CSARESGGAFHEQYF. DNA for the CDR3: TGCAGTGCTAGAGAGAGCGGGGGGGCCTTCCACGAGCAGTACTTC.

Relative to its sample, this clonotype is large. The J gene is TRBJ2-3, the V gene TRBV27; D assignment may be TRBD1 or TRBD2 (5 bases each). The germline gives CDR1 MNHEY, CDR2 SMNVEV (reference sequence). The germline V and J ends were trimmed by 2 bases and 6 bases, with 18 bases remaining between them. The CDR3 contains 16 residues. CDR3 DNA sequence: TGTGCCAGCAGTTTACCACCGGGACCCCAGAGGGATACGCAGTATTTT. The encoded protein is CASSLPPGPQRDTQYF.

By frequency in the sample, this clonotype is large. The gene calls are TRBV4-3 and TRBJ2-7, with 11 bases matching TRBD1. The CDR3 is 15 amino acids. The trim removed 0 bases at V and 6 bases at J, leaving 4 bases unmatched. Germline loops: CDR1 LGHNA, CDR2 YSLEER. For the CDR3, the DNA is TGCGCCAGCAGCCAAGACGGGACAGGGGGAATCGAGCAGTACTTC. It encodes CASSQDGTGGIEQYF.